Given below is one T cell receptor (beta chain) in context. Germline assignment: CDR1 LGHDT and CDR2 YNNKEL (reference sequence). V lost 2 bases and J lost 6; bases outside the gene matches: 11. CDR3 length equals 16 residues. Sequenced by immunoSEQ multiplex PCR; TCRdb stores in-frame clones only, minus some. The sample carries approximately 390,000 clones, around nine tenths recorded once. This record comes from a study of blood T cell repertoires in COVID-19. What the recovered Cohort 3 donors had was two negative PCRs, clearance, or symptom resolution. Sequencing used PBMCs or T cells enriched from blood (not recorded which). The TCR comes from a woman aged 45-65 years who had recovered from COVID-19. The chain joins TRBV3-1 (or the pseudogene TRBV3-2) to TRBJ2-7, with 9 bases matching TRBD1. The CDR3 DNA reads as TGTGCCAGCAGCCAACTCTCCGGGACAGGGTTGGGCGAGCAGTACTTC. Amino acid sequence: CASSQLSGTGLGEQYF.